This T cell receptor beta chain was captured by sequencing in a study of CXCR3-negative and CXCR3-positive naive CD8 T cells. Study overall: Cumulative TRB read yield was approximately 135 million, averaging about 1.5 +/- 0.3 million per library.

The authors made the TRB cDNA libraries by 5' RACE using UMI labels. Following a re-call of the 5' RACE reads, TCRdb has one entry per CDR3 protein and lacks DNA. Recorded for this sample: over 100,000 distinct CDR3 sequences. The sorter processed each CD8+ T cell subset in triplicate at hundreds of thousands of cells apiece. Among CD8+ T cells, naive ones were CD45RO-CCR7+CD27+CD95-. Germline-derived CDR1 and CDR2 are LNHDA and SQIVND (reference sequence). The length of the CDR3 is 13 residues. The sequenced material came from naive CXCR3- CD8+ T cells from blood. As for subset: CD45RO-CCR7+CD27+CD95- naive CD8+ T cells lacking CXCR3 (TNR3-). The chain recombines TRBV19 with TRBJ1-1; TCRdb names TRBD1, which stays unverified in the absence of DNA. This sequence was found in a human donor in good health. Some clones in this sample may be carry-over from other donors' samples. CDR3 residues: CATRKGTQTEAFF.